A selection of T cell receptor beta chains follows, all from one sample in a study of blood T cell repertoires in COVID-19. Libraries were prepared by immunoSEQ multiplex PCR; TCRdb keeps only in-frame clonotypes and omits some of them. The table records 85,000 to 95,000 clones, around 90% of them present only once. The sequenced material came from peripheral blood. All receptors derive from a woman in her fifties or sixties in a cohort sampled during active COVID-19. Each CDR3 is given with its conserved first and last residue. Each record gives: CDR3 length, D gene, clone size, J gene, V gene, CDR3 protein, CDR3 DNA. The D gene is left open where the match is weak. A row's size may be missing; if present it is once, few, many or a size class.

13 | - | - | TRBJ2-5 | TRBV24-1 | CATSASGQETQYF | TGTGCCACCAGTGCTTCCGGTCAAGAGACCCAGTACTTC
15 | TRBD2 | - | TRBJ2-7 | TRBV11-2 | CASSVAAGKGYEQYF | TGTGCCAGCAGCGTAGCAGCGGGGAAGGGCTACGAGCAGTACTTC
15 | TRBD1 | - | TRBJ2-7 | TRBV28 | CASSSPTGSSYEQYF | TGTGCCAGCAGTTCCCCGACAGGGAGCTCCTACGAGCAGTACTTC
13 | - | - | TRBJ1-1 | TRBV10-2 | CATSNERNTEAFF | TGCGCCACCTCGAACGAGAGAAACACTGAAGCTTTCTTT
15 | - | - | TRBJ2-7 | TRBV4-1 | CASSQEGARPYEQYF | TGCGCCAGCAGCCAAGAAGGGGCCAGACCCTACGAGCAGTACTTC
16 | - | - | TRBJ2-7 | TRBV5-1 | CASSPDRTSSSYEQYF | TGCGCCAGCAGCCCGGACCGGACATCCAGCTCCTACGAGCAGTACTTC
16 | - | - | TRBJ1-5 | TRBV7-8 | CASRQGGDWSNQPQHF | TGTGCCAGCAGACAGGGAGGGGATTGGAGCAATCAGCCCCAGCATTTT
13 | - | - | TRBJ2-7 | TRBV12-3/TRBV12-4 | CASRLGGAYEQYF | TGTGCCAGCAGGTTAGGGGGAGCCTACGAGCAGTACTTC
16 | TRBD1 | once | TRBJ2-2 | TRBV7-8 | CASSLGNRGLTGELFF | TGTGCCAGCAGCTTAGGGAACAGGGGGCTCACCGGGGAGCTGTTTTTT
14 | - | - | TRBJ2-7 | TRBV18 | CASSREPNSYEQYF | TGTGCCAGCTCACGAGAGCCAAATTCCTACGAGCAGTACTTC
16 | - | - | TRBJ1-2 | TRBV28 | CASSLGVPGNFYGYTF | TGTGCCAGCAGTTTGGGAGTGCCGGGGAACTTTTATGGCTACACCTTC
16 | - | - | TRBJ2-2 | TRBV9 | CASSVGNSGNTGELFF | TGTGCCAGCAGCGTAGGGAATAGCGGGAACACCGGGGAGCTGTTTTTT
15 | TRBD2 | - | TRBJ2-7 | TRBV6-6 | CASSQAGTSNYEQYF | TGTGCCAGCAGTCAGGCGGGGACTAGCAACTACGAGCAGTACTTC
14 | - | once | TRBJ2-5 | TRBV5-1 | CASSAGRYGETQYF | TGCGCCAGCAGCGCGGGAAGGTACGGAGAGACCCAGTACTTC
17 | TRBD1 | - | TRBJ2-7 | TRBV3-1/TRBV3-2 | CASSQGVWGQGKDEQYF | TGTGCCAGCAGCCAAGGGGTTTGGGGACAGGGAAAGGACGAGCAGTACTTC
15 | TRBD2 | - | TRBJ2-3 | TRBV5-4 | CASSLASGSTDTQYF | TGTGCCAGCAGCTTAGCTAGCGGGAGCACAGATACGCAGTATTTT
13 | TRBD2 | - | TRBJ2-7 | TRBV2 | CASCCSGGYEQYF | TGTGCCAGCTGTTGCTCGGGGGGCTACGAGCAGTACTTC
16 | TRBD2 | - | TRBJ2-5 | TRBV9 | CASSPHVAGGGETQYF | TGTGCCAGCAGCCCCCACGTCGCGGGGGGCGGTGAGACCCAGTACTTC
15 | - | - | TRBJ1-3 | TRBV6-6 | CASSYSGGPGNTIYF | TGTGCCAGCAGTTACTCGGGGGGGCCTGGAAACACCATATATTTT
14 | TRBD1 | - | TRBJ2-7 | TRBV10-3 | CAIRRQGGPYEQYF | TGTGCCATCAGAAGACAGGGTGGGCCCTACGAGCAGTACTTC
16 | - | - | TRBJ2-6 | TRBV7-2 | CASSQGIPSGANVLTF | TGTGCCAGCAGCCAGGGGATCCCCTCTGGGGCCAACGTCCTGACTTTC
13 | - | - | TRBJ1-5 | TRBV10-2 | CATSGQGGQPQHF | TGCGCCACCTCCGGCCAGGGCGGTCAGCCCCAGCATTTT
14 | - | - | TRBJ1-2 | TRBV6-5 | CASSYSGQNYGYTF | TGTGCCAGCAGTTACAGCGGACAGAACTATGGCTACACCTTC
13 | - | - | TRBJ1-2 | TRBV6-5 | CASRTGTNYGYTF | TGTGCCAGCAGAACGGGAACTAACTATGGCTACACCTTC
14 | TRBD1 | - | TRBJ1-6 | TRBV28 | CASSLTGYNSPLHF | TGTGCCAGCAGTCTGACAGGGTATAATTCACCCCTCCACTTT
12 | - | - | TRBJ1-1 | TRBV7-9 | CASSSAAGGAFF | TGTGCCAGCAGTTCCGCTGCCGGGGGGGCTTTCTTT
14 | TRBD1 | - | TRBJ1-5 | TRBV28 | CASRWGQGNQPQHF | TGTGCCAGCAGATGGGGACAGGGGAATCAGCCCCAGCATTTT
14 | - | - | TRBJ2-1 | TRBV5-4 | CASSPGGRGNEQFF | TGTGCCAGCAGCCCCGGTGGGCGAGGGAATGAGCAGTTCTTC
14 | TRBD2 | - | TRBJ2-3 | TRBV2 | CASKLGSGADTQYF | TGTGCCAGCAAATTAGGAAGCGGGGCAGATACGCAGTATTTT
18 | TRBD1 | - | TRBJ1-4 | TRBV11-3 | CASSWTGTGTSTNEKLFF | TGTGCCAGCAGCTGGACCGGGACAGGGACCTCAACTAATGAAAAACTGTTTTTT
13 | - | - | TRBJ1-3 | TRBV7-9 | CASSSEVGNTIYF | TGTGCCAGCAGCTCCGAGGTTGGAAACACCATATATTTT
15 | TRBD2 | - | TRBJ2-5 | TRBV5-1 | CASSSSGSEKETQYF | TGCGCCAGCAGCTCTAGCGGGAGTGAGAAAGAGACCCAGTACTTC
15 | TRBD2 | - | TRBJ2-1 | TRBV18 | CASSPVLAGGSEQFF | TGTGCCAGCTCACCAGTTCTAGCGGGAGGAAGTGAGCAGTTCTTC
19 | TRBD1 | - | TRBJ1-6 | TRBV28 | CASSSLSGTDEFRNSPLHF | TGTGCCAGCAGTTCGCTATCTGGGACAGACGAATTCCGTAATTCACCCCTCCACTTT
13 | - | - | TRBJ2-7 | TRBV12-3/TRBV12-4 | CASSPRALAEQYF | TGTGCCAGCAGTCCGAGGGCTCTAGCTGAGCAGTACTTC
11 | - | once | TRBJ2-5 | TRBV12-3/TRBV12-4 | CASSFSETQYF | TGTGCCAGCAGTTTCTCCGAGACCCAGTACTTC
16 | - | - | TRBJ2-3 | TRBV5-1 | CASSLNQGPLEVTQYF | TGCGCCAGCAGCTTGAATCAGGGGCCCCTAGAAGTTACGCAGTATTTT
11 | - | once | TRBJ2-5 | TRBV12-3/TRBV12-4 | CASSAQETQYF | TGTGCCAGCAGTGCGCAAGAGACCCAGTACTTC
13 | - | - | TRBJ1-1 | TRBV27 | CASSWTANTEAFF | TGTGCCAGCAGTTGGACAGCGAACACTGAAGCTTTCTTT
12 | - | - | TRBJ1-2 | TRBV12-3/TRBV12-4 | CASSFDRYGYTF | TGTGCCAGCAGTTTCGACAGATATGGCTACACCTTC
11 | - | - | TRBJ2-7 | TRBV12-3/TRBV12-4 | CASSFAYEQYF | TGTGCCAGCAGTTTCGCCTACGAGCAGTACTTC
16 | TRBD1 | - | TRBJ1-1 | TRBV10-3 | CAIRRGVTGELAEAFF | TGTGCCATCAGACGGGGTGTGACAGGGGAGTTGGCTGAAGCTTTCTTT
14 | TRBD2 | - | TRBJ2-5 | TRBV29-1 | CSVEPPGREETQYF | TGCAGCGTTGAACCCCCTGGGAGGGAAGAGACCCAGTACTTC